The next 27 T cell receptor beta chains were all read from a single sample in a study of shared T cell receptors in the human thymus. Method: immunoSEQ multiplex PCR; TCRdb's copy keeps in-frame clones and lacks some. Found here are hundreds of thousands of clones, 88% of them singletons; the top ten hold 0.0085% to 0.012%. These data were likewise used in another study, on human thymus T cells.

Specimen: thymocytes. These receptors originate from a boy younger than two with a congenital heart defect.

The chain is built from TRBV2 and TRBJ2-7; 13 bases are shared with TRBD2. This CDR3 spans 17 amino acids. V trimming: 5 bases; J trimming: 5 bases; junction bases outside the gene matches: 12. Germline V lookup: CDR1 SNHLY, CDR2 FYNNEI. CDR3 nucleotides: TGTGCCAGCAGTCCACACCTACGGACTAGCGGGAGAGACGAGCAGTACTTC. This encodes CASSPHLRTSGRDEQYF.

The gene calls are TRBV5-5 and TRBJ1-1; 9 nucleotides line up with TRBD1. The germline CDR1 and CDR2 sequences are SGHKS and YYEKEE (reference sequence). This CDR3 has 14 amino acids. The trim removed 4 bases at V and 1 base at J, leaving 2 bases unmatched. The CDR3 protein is CASSPGQGNTEAFF. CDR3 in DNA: TGTGCCAGCAGCCCGGGACAGGGGAACACTGAAGCTTTCTTT.

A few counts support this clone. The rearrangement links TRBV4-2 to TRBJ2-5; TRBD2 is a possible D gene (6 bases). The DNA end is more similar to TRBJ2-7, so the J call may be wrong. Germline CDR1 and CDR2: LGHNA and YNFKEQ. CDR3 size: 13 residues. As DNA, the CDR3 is TGTGCCAGCAGGGACTTGACTAGATACGAGCAGTACTTC. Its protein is CASRDLTRYEQYF.

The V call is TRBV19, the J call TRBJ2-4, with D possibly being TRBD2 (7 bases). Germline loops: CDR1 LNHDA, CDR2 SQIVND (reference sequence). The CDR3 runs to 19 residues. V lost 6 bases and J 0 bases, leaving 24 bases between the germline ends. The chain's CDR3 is CASSRTRGAASIAKNIQYF. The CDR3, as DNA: TGTGCCAGTAGCCGGACTAGGGGGGCTGCCTCCATAGCCAAAAACATTCAGTACTTC.

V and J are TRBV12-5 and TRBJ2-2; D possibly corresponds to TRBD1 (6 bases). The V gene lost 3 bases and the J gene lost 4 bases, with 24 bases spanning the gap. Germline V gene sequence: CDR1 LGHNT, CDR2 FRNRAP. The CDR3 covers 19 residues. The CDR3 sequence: CASGFKTGQGAQGTGELFF. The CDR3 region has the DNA TGTGCTAGTGGTTTTAAAACGGGACAAGGTGCCCAGGGCACCGGGGAGCTGTTTTTT.

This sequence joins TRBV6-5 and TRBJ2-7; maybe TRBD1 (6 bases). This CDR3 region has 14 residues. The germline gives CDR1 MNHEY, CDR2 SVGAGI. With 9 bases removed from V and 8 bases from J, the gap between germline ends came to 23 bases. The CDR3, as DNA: TGTGCCAGTTCCCGGGACACAGCTTTCTTAAAGCAGTACTTC. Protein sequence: CASSRDTAFLKQYF.

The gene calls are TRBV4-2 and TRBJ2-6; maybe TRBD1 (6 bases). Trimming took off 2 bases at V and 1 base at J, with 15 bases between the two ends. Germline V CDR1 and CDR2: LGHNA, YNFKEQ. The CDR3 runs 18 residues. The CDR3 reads CASSQSGAEQSGANVLTF. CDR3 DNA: TGTGCCAGCAGCCAATCAGGGGCGGAACAATCTGGGGCCAACGTCCTGACTTTC.

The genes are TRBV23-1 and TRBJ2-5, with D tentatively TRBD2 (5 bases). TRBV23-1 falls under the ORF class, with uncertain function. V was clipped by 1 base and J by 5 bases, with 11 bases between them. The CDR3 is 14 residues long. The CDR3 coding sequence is TGCGCCAGCAGTCAATGGAGGCGGTACGAGACCCAGTACTTC. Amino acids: CASSQWRRYETQYF.

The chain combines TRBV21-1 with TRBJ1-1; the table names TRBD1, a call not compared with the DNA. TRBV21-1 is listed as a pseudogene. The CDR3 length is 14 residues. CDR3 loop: CATMDTPGNTEAFF. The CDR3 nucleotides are TGTGCCACCATGGACACCCCAGGGAACACTGAAGCTTTCTTT.

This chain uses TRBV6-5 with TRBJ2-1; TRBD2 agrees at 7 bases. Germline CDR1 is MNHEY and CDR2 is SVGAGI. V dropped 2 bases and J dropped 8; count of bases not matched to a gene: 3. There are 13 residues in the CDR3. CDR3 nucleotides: TGTGCCAGCAGTTACAACCGGGGGGATGAGCAGTTCTTC. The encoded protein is CASSYNRGDEQFF.

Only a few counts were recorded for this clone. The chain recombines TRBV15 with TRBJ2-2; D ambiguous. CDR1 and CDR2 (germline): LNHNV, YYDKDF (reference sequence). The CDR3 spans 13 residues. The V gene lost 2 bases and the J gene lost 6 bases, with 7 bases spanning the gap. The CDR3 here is CATSRLGPGELFF. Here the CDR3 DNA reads TGTGCCACCAGCAGACTAGGTCCCGGGGAGCTGTTTTTT.

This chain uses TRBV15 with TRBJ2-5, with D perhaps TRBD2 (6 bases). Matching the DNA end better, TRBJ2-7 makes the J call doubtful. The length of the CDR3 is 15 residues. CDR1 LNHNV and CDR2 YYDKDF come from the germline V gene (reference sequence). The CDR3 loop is CATSGDARASYEQYF. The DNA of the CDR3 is TGTGCCACCTCGGGGGACGCAAGGGCCTCCTACGAGCAGTACTTC.

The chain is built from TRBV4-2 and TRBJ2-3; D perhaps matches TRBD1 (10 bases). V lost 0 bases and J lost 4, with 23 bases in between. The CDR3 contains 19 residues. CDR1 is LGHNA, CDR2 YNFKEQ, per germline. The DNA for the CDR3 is TGTGCCAGCAGCCAAGATCTGCGGGGGGGACAGGGGCGTCCAGATACGCAGTATTTT. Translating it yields CASSQDLRGGQGRPDTQYF.

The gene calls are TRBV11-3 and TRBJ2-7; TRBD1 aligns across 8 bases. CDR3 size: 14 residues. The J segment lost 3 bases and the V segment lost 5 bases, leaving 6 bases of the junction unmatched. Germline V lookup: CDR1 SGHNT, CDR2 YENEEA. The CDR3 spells CASSVPGQVYEQYF. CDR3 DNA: TGTGCCAGCAGCGTGCCGGGACAGGTCTACGAGCAGTACTTC.

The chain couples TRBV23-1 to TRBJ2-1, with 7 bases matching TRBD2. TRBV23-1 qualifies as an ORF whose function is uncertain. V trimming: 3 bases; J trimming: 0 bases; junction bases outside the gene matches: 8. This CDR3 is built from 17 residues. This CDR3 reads CASSQGMVAGSYNEQFF. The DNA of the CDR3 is TGCGCCAGCAGTCAGGGGATGGTAGCGGGCTCCTACAATGAGCAGTTCTTC.

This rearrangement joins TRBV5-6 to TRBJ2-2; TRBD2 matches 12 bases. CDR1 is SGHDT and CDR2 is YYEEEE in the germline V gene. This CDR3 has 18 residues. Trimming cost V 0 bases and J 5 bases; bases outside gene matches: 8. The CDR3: CASSLGPTSGRLTGELFF. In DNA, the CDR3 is TGTGCCAGCAGCTTGGGGCCTACTAGCGGGAGGTTGACCGGGGAGCTGTTTTTT.

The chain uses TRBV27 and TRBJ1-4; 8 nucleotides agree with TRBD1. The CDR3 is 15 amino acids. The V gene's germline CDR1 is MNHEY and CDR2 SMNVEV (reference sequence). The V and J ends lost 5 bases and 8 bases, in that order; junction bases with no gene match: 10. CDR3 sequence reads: CASSTSGTGGEKLFF. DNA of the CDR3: TGTGCCAGCAGTACCTCCGGGACAGGAGGAGAAAAACTGTTTTTT.

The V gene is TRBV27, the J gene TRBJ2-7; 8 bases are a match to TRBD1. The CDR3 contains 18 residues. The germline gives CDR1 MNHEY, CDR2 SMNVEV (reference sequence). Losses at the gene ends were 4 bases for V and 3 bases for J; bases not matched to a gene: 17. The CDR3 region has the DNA TGTGCCAGCAGTTCTACCAAATCATGGACAGGGTCTTTCTACGAGCAGTACTTC. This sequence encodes CASSSTKSWTGSFYEQYF.

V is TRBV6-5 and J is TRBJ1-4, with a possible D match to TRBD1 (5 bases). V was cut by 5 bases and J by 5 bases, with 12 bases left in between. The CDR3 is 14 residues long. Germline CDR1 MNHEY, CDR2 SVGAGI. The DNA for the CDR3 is TGTGCCAGCAGTCCCCCGGGGGAAAATGAAAAACTGTTTTTT. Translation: CASSPPGENEKLFF.

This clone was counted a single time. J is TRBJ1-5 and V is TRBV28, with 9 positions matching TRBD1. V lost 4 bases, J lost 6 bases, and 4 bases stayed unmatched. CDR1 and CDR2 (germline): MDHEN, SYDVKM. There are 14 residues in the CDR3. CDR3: CASSWTGVGQPQHF. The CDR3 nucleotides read TGTGCCAGCAGTTGGACAGGGGTAGGTCAGCCCCAGCATTTT.

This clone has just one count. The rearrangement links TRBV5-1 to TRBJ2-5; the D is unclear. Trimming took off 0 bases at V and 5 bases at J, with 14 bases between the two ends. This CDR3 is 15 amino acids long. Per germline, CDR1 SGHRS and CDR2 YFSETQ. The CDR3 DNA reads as TGCGCCAGCAGCTTGGGTCCGGGTTCGGTGGAGACCCAGTACTTC. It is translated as CASSLGPGSVETQYF.

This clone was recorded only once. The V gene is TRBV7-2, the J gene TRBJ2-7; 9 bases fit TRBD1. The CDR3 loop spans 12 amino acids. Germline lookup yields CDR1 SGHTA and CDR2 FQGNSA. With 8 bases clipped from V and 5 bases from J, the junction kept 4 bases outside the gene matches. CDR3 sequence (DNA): TGTGCCAGCGGGACAGGGTACGACGAGCAGTACTTC. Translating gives CASGTGYDEQYF.

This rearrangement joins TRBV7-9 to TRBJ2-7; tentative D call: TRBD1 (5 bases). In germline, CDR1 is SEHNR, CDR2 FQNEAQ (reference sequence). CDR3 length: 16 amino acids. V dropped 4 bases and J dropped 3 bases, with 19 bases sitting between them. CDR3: CASSSSGREDLYEQYF. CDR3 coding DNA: TGTGCCAGCAGCTCTTCGGGCAGGGAAGATCTCTACGAGCAGTACTTC.

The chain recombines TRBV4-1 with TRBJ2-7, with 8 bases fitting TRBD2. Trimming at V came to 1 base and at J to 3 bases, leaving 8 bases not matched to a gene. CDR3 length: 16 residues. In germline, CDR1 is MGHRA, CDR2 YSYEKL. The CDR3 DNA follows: TGCGCCAGCAGCCAAGTTGGTAGCGGGATCGACTACGAGCAGTACTTC. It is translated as CASSQVGSGIDYEQYF.

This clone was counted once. CDR3 amino acids: CASSQVRWEGVDEQYF. DNA for the CDR3: TGCGCCAGCAGCCAAGTTAGGTGGGAGGGCGTCGACGAGCAGTACTTC. The chain uses TRBV4-3 and TRBJ2-7, with 7 positions matching TRBD2. The V gene end was trimmed by 1 base and the J gene end by 5 bases; junction bases not matched to a gene: 11. Germline V gene sequence: CDR1 LGHNA, CDR2 YSLEER. The CDR3 length is 16 residues.

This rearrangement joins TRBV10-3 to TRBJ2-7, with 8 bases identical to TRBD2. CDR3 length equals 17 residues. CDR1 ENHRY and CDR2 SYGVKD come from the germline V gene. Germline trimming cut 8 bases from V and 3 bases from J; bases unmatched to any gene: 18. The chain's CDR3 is CAIGAPFEAGAIYEQYF. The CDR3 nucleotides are TGTGCCATCGGGGCCCCCTTCGAAGCGGGAGCTATCTACGAGCAGTACTTC.

CDR3 loop: CASSLVLAGGLRFPTDTQYF. CDR3 sequence (DNA): TGTGCCAGCAGCTTAGTGCTAGCGGGAGGACTTCGATTCCCCACAGATACGCAGTATTTT. The chain employs TRBV7-7 and TRBJ2-3, with 11 nucleotides matching TRBD2. The junction had 14 bases not matched to a gene; V was cut back by 1 base and J by 2 bases. Germline loops: CDR1 SSHAT, CDR2 FNYEAQ (reference sequence). The CDR3 is 20 residues long. Using reference TRBV7-7 and TRBJ2-3 for the parts outside the CDR3, the full variable domain is GAGVSQSPRYKVTKRGQDVTLRCDPISSHATLYWYQQALGQGPEFLTYFNYEAQPDKSGLPSDRFSAERPEGSISTLTIQRTEQRDSAMYRCASSLVLAGGLRFPTDTQYFGPGTRLTVL.